This TCR beta chain stems from a study of shared clonotypes between healthy human individuals (TCRdb year 2020). Some background on the complete study: A couple of women and a few men aged 18 to 49 years were included in the cohort. For each donor, three plates each were used for CD4 naive and CD4 memory, two plates were used for CD8 naive, and one plate was used for CD8 memory. To estimate repertoire size and how much clonotypes are shared between individuals, the study performed deep sequencing of blood TCR repertoires from about 5 healthy adults. To increase sequencing depth and limit assay-specific biases, TCR repertoire library preparation and sequencing were carried out by different laboratories using diverse techniques. Each donor's leukapheresis produced roughly between about 0.9 and 9.5 billion PBMCs. Overall study results and their limits: Even with the large sequencing depth, rarefaction of the sorted-subset datasets indicated that sequencing was incomplete. The genetic and exposure-history diversity represented was limited by the small number of donors. Clonotypes shared by all four sorted-subset donors showed higher generation probabilities than non-shared clonotypes. Across a few donors, approximately 4.9% of naive CD4, around 3.3% of naive CD8, under 2.5% of memory CD4, and 0.4% of memory CD8 clonotypes were shared. Estimated clonotype richness was generally larger for naive than for memory subsets. Sampling was restricted to blood, and TCR repertoires in tissue are likely to differ from TCR repertoires in blood. Based on pairwise subsampling, the degree of clonotype sharing among donors was expected to be affected by sequencing depth.

Note on this clone: The antigen it binds to is not known. No much larger clone is present one base from it, and per-base qualities are unavailable.

Donors were healthy HIV-negative adults with no recently reported acute infections or vaccinations. All donors were Caucasian adults living in Nashville, Tennessee, USA. CD4+ T cells were enriched through magnetic negative selection, after which naive cells were positively selected on CD45RA and the remaining negative fraction served as the memory subset. Blood was collected by leukapheresis, and PBMCs were isolated by Ficoll-Histopaque density gradient centrifugation and then cryopreserved in liquid nitrogen vapor phase. Purity and quantity of every magnetically sorted T cell population were checked by analytical flow cytometry. Each sorted fraction had its genomic DNA isolated and then quantified by UV absorbance on a Nanodrop 2000c. Using the deep immunoSEQ assay, TCR CDR3 regions were amplified from genomic DNA by multiplex PCR. Genomic DNA extracted from each cell subset was distributed evenly over all wells of several immunoSEQ 96-well plates, and each plate served as one replicate. For sorted subsets, each replicate PCR was loaded with roughly 200 ng genomic DNA, equivalent to about 30,000 T cell genomes. Purified libraries were quantified with a Qubit 3.0 fluorometer, sized on a Bioanalyzer 2100, and re-quantified with the KAPA Library Quantification kit. A separate single-read 150-cycle Illumina NextSeq 550 flow cell was used to sequence each immunoSEQ 96-well plate. In the original analysis: Because the immunoSEQ output held only junctional sequences and lacked quality scores, the filtering could not match the filtering applied to full-length reads. To assign V/J genes and CDR3, sequences were annotated using PyIR, a Python wrapper for IgBLAST v1.9, with IMGT germline references. Reads were removed for weak V/J assignments (E-value above 1e-6), missing CDR3, stop codons, out-of-frame junctions, or ambiguous translated residues. V3J clonotypes were defined as sequences sharing the same inferred V gene, J gene, and CDR3 amino acid sequence. Percentage overlap between repertoires was calculated by dividing the number of shared unique clonotypes by the size of the smaller repertoire. Three approaches were used to assess repertoire richness: RTK rarefaction, the Chao1 estimator, and Recon v2.1 estimates of unobserved clonotypes. For all TCRbeta clonotypes obtained by the gDNA method from a few donors, generation probabilities were computed with OLGA. TCRdb stores this immuneACCESS table with in-frame sequences only. Part of the clones is absent; in the studies checked, under half of the shortfall reflects unresolved V genes, and no reason is known for the rest. That table supplies the V and J calls and clone size; D and trimming were determined from the DNA. The sample table lists over 2 million clones, about 95% of them with a count of one. In total, the top ten clones hold about 0.13% of the sample.

The sequencing input was naive CD4+ T cells sorted from blood. This sample's cell subset or site label indicates: CD45RA+ positively selected. This clonotype was obtained from a man between 18 and 35 years old in good health.

Here is the DNA: TGTGCCAGCAGCTTAGGACGTAGCGCGGGCTCCTACAATGAGCAGTTCTTC. This encodes CASSLGRSAGSYNEQFF. Recombination connected TRBV7-6 to TRBJ2-1; TRBD2 is perhaps the D gene, given 5 matching bases. The CDR3 spans 17 residues, from the cysteine through the phenylalanine. The kept DNA is CDR3 alone, 51 bases in frame from the first base. Trimming removed 1 base from V and 0 bases from J, leaving 13 bases between the germline ends. From a lookup of the germline V gene, CDR1 and CDR2 are SGHVS and FNYEAQ. The CDR3 plus the reference TRBV7-6 and TRBJ2-1 genes for the other parts give the full variable domain: GAGVSQSPRYKVTKRGQDVALRCDPISGHVSLYWYRQALGQGPEFLTYFNYEAQQDKSGLPNDRFSAERPEGSISTLTIQRTEQRDSAMYRCASSLGRSAGSYNEQFFGPGTRLTVL.